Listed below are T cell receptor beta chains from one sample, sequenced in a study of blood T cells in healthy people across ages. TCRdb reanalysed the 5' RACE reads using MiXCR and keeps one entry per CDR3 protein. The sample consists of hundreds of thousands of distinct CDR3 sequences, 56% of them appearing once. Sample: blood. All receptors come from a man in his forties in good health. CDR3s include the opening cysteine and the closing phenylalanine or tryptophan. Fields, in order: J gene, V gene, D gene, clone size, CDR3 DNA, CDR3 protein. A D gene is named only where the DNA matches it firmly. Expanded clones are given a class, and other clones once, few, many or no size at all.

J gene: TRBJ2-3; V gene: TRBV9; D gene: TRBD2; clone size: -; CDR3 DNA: TGTGCCAGCAGCGTGAGGACTAGTCTAGGCACAGATACGCAGTATTTT; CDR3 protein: CASSVRTSLGTDTQYF
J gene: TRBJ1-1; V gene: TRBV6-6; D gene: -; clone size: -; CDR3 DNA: TGTGCCAGCAGTTACAGGAGCGAAGCTTTCTTT; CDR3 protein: CASSYRSEAFF
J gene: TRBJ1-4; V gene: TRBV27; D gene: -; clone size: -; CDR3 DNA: TGTGCCAGCAGTTTCCAGGGGCGGGGTAATGAAAAACTGTTTTTT; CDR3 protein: CASSFQGRGNEKLFF
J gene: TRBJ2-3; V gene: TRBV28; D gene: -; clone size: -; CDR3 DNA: TGTGCCAGCAGTTCCCTCGACGGGGGCGGTGATACGCAGTATTTT; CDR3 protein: CASSSLDGGGDTQYF
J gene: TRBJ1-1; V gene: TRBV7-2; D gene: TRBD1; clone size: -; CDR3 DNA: TGTGCCAGCAGCCTTCGACGGACAGGGGGCACTGAAGCTTTCTTT; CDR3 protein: CASSLRRTGGTEAFF
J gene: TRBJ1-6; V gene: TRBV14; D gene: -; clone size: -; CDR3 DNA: TGTGCCAGCAGCCAAGATCAGGAGGGTTGGAGTTCACCCCTCCACTTT; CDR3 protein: CASSQDQEGWSSPLHF
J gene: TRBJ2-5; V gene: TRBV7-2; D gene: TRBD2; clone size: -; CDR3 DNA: TGTGCCAGCAGCCTCAAACTAGCGGGAGAGGGTTGGGGGGAGACCCAGTACTTC; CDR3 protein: CASSLKLAGEGWGETQYF
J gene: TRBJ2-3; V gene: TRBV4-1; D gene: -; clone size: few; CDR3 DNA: TGCGCCAGCAGCCAAGTGTACCCGGACGCAACCGCGCAGTATTTT; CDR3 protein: CASSQVYPDATAQYF
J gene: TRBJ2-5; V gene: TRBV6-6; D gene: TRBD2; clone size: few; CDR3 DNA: TGTGCCAGCAGATATCGGGGGGTCCAAGAGACCCAGTACTTC; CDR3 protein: CASRYRGVQETQYF
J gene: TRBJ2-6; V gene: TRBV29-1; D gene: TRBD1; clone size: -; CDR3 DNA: TGCAGCGTTTTTCGCACAGGGGCCTCTGGGACCAACGTCCTGACTTTC; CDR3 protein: CSVFRTGASGTNVLTF
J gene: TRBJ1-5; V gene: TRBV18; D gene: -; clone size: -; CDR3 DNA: TGTGCCAGCTCCTTGGGGGGGATGCAGCCCCAGCATTTT; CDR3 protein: CASSLGGMQPQHF
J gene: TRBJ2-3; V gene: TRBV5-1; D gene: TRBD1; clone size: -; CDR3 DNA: TGCGCCAGCAGCTCGTCGCCGGGACAGGGATTTTTCGGCACAGATACGCAGTATTTT; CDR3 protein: CASSSSPGQGFFGTDTQYF
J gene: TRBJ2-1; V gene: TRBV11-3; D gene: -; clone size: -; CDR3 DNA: TGTGCCAGCAGCCAGACAAGGGGTGCTTATTACAATGAGCAGTTCTTC; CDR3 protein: CASSQTRGAYYNEQFF
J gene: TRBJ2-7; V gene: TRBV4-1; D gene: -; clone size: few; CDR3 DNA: TGCGCCAGCAGCCAAGTCGGTAGGGATACCTACGAGCAGTACTTC; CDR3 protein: CASSQVGRDTYEQYF
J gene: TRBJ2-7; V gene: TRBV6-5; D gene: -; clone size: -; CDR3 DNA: TGTGCCAGCGTTTCGGCAGGGGCTTCCTACGAGCAGTACTTC; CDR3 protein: CASVSAGASYEQYF
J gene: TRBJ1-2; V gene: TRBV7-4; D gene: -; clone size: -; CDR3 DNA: TGTGCCAGCAGCCTTAGAGATCGGGAGGTCTATGGCTACACCTTC; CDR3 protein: CASSLRDREVYGYTF
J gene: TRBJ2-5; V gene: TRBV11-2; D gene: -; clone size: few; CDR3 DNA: TGTGCCAGCAGCTTGACAGGCAATGAGCAGTACTTC; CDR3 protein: CASSLTGNEQYF
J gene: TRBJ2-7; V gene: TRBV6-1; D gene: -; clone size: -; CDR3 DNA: TGTGCCAGCAGTGGAGGGATTCAATCTACCTACGAGCAGTACTTC; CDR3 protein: CASSGGIQSTYEQYF
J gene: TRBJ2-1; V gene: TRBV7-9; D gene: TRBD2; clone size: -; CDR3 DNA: TGTGCCAGCAGCGATCCCTCGGTGGCGGGAGCGCCGGGGAATGAGCAGTTCTTC; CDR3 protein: CASSDPSVAGAPGNEQFF
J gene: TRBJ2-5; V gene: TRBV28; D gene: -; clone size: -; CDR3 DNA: TGTGCACCTCCTTACCAAGCCGGGACCAAAGAGACCCAGTACTTC; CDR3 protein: CAPPYQAGTKETQYF
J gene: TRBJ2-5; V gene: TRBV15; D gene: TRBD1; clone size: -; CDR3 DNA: TGTGCCACCAGCAGAGATCCAACAGGGGGACGGACCCAGTACTTC; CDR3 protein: CATSRDPTGGRTQYF
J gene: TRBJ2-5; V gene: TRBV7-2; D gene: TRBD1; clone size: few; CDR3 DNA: TGTGCCAGCAGCCGAATATACGGACAGGGTGAAGAGACCCAGTACTTC; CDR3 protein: CASSRIYGQGEETQYF
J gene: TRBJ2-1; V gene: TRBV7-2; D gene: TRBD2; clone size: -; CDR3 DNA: TGTGCCAGCAGCCAAACTAGCGGAGCTTACAATGAGCAGTTCTTC; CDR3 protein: CASSQTSGAYNEQFF
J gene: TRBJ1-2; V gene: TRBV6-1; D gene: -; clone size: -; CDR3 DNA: TGTGCCAGCAGTGAGGGCAGTAACTATGGCTACACCTTC; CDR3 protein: CASSEGSNYGYTF
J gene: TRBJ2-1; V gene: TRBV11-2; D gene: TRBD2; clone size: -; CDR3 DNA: TGTGCCAGCAGCCTCTGGACTAGCGGGGGCCACAATGAGCAGTTCTTC; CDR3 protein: CASSLWTSGGHNEQFF
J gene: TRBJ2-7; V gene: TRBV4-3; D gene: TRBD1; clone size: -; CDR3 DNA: TGCGCCAGTTCCGCCCGACAGGGGAACTACGAGCAGTACTTC; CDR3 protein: CASSARQGNYEQYF
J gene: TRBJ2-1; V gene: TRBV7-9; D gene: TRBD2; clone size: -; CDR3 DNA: TGTGCCAGCCGTAGCGGGAGGGCCAATTCAAATGAGCAGTTCTTC; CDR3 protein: CASRSGRANSNEQFF
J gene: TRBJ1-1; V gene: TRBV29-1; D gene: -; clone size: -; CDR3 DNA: TGCAGCGTTGAAAGGGCAGGGGTCACTGAAGCTTTCTTT; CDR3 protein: CSVERAGVTEAFF
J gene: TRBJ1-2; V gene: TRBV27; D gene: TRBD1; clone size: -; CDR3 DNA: TGTGCCAGCAGTTTATCGATTTCGGGACAGGGGGTTGGCTACACCTTC; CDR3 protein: CASSLSISGQGVGYTF
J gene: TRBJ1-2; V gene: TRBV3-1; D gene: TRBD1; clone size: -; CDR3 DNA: TGTGCCAGCAGCCAAAGGTACGGGACAGGCGGCTACACCTTC; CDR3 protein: CASSQRYGTGGYTF
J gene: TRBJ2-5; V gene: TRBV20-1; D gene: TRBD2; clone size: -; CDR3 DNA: TGCAGTGCCCCAGGGGCGGGGGGCCTCGTTGAGACCCAGTACTTC; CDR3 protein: CSAPGAGGLVETQYF
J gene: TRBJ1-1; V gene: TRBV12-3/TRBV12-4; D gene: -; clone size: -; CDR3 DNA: TGTGCCAGCACCCTCGGGAAAACTGAAGCTTTCTTT; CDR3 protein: CASTLGKTEAFF
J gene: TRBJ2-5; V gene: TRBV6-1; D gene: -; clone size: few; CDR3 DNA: TGTGCCAGCAGTGACAGAACTCAAGAGACCCAGTACTTC; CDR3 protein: CASSDRTQETQYF
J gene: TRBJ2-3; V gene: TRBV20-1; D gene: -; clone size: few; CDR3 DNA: TGCAGTGCTTGCTCTGCCGGCGGGTTAGCAGATACGCAGTATTTT; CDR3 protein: CSACSAGGLADTQYF
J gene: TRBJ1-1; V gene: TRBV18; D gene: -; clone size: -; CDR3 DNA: TGTGCCAGCTCATCGCAGAGTAATGAAGCTTTCTTT; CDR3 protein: CASSSQSNEAFF
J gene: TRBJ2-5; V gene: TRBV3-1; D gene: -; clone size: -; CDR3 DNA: TGTGCCAGCAGCCAGTTTAATGGACAAGAGACCCAGTACTTC; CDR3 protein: CASSQFNGQETQYF
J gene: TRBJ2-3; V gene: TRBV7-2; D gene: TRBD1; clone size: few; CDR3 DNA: TGTGCCAGCAGCTCCCCCTTGGGACAGGGGGCAGATACGCAGTATTTT; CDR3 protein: CASSSPLGQGADTQYF
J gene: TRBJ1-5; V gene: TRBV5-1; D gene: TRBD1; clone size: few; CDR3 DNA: TGCGCCAGCAGCCTCTGGACAGGCCCCAATCAGCCCCAGCATTTT; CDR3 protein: CASSLWTGPNQPQHF
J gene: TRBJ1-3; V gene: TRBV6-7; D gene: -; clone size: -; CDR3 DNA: TGTGCCAGCAGTTACAACGTTCCCGAACAGGGAGGAGCTGGAAACACCATATATTTT; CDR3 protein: CASSYNVPEQGGAGNTIYF
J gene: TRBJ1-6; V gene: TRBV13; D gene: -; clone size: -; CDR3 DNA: TGTGCCAGCAGCCCAATCCAGGTTAATTCACCCCACCACTTT; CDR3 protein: CASSPIQVNSPHHF
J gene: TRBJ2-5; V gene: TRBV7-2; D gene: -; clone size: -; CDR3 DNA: TGTGCCAGCAGCCAGGGATTCCGTTCCCAGTACTTC; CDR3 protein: CASSQGFRSQYF
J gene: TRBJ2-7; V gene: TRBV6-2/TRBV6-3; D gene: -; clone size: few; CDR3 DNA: TGTGCCAGCAGTTACTCGGGCAGGTTGAACTCCTACGAGCAGTACTTC; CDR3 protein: CASSYSGRLNSYEQYF